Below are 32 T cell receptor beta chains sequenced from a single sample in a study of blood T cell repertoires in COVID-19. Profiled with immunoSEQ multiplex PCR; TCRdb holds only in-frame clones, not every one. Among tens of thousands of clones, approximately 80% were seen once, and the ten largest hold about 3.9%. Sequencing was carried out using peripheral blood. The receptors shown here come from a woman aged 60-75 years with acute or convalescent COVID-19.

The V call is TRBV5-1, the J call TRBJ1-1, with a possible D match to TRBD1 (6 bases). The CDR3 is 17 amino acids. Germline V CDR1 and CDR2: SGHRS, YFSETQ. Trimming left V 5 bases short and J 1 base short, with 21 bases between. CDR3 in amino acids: CASSSRQEPHRNTEAFF. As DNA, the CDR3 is TGCGCCAGCAGTTCAAGACAGGAGCCCCACCGGAACACTGAAGCTTTCTTT.

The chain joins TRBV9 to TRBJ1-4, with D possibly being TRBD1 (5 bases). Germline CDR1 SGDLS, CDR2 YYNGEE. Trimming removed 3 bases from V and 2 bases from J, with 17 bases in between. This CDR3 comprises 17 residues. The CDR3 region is CASSDDSGARTNEKLFF. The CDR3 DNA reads TGTGCCAGCAGCGACGACAGCGGGGCGAGGACTAATGAAAAACTGTTTTTT.

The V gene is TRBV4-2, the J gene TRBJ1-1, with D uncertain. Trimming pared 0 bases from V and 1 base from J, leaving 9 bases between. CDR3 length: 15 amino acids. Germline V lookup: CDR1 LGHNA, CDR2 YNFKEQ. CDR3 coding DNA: TGTGCCAGCAGCCAAGAGTTCTGGGCGAACACTGAAGCTTTCTTT. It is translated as CASSQEFWANTEAFF.

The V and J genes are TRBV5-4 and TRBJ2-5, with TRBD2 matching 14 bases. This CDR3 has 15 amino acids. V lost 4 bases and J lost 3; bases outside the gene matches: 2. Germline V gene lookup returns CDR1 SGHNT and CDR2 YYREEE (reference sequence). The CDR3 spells CASSQGLAGEETQYF. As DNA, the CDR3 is TGTGCCAGCAGCCAGGGACTAGCGGGAGAAGAGACCCAGTACTTC. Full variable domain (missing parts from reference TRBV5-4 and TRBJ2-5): ETGVTQSPTHLIKTRGQQVTLRCSSQSGHNTVSWYQQALGQGPQFIFQYYREEENGRGNFPPRFSGLQFPNYSSELNVNALELDDSALYLCASSQGLAGEETQYFGPGTRLLVL.

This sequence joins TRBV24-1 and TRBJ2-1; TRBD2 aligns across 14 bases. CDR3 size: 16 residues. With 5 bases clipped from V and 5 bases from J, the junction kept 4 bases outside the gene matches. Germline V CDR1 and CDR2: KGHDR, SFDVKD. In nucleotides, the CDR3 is TGTGCCACCAGTGGACTAGCGGGAGGGCCCCACAATGAGCAGTTCTTC. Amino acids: CATSGLAGGPHNEQFF.

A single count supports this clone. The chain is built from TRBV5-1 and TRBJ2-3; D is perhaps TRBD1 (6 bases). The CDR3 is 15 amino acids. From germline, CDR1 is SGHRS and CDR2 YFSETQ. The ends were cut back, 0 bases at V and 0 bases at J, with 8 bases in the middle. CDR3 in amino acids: CASSLDRDSTDTQYF. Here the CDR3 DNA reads TGCGCCAGCAGCTTGGACAGGGACAGCACAGATACGCAGTATTTT.

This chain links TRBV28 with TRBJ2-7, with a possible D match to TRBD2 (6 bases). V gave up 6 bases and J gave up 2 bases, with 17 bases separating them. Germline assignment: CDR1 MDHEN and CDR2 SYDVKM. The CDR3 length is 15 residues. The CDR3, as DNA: TGTGCCAGCAGCCGTTACGCCGGGACTCCCTACGAGCAGTACTTC. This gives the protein CASSRYAGTPYEQYF.

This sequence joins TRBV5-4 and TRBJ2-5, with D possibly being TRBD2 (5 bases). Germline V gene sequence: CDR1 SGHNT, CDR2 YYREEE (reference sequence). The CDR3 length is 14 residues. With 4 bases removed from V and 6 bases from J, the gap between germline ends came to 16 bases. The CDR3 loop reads CASSLPGNGQTQYF. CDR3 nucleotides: TGTGCCAGCAGCCTTCCGGGGAATGGGCAGACCCAGTACTTC. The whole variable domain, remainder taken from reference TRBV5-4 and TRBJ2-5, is ETGVTQSPTHLIKTRGQQVTLRCSSQSGHNTVSWYQQALGQGPQFIFQYYREEENGRGNFPPRFSGLQFPNYSSELNVNALELDDSALYLCASSLPGNGQTQYFGPGTRLLVL.

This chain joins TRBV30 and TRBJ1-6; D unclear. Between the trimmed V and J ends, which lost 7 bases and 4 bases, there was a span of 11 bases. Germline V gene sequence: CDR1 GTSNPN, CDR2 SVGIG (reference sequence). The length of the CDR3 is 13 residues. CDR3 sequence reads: CASSSEYNSPLHF. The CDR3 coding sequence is TGTGCCTCTTCAAGCGAGTATAATTCACCCCTCCACTTT.

CDR3 nucleotides: TGTGCCAGCAAGCAGGGCCCGATTAATTCACCCCTCCACTTT. Translation: CASKQGPINSPLHF. The chain couples TRBV6-5 to TRBJ1-6; maybe TRBD1 (5 bases). V lost 7 bases, J lost 6 bases, and 13 bases lay in between. CDR1 is MNHEY, CDR2 SVGAGI, per germline. The CDR3 loop spans 14 amino acids.

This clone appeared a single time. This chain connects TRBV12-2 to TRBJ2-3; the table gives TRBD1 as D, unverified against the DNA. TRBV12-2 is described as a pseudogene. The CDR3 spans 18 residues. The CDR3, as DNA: TGTGCAAGTCGCTTAGTTTTCCGGACAGTCAAACGCACAGATACGCAGTATTTT. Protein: CASRLVFRTVKRTDTQYF.

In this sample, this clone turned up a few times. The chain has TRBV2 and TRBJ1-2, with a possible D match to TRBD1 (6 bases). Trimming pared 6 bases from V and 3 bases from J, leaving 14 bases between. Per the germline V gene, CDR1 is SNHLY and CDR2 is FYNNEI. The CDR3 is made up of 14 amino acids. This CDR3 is CASRSLDRDYGYTF. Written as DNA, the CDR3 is TGTGCCAGCAGGTCCTTGGACAGAGACTATGGCTACACCTTC.

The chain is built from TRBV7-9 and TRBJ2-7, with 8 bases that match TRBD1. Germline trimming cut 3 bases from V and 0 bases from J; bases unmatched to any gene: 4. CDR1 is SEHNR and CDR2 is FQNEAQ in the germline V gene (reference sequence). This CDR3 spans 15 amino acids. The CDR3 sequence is CASSLDRVYSYEQYF. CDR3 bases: TGTGCCAGCAGCTTGGACAGGGTCTACTCCTACGAGCAGTACTTC.

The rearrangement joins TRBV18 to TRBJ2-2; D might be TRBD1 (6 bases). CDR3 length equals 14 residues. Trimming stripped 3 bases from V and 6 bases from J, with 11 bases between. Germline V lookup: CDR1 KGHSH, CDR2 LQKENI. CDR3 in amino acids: CASSPFPGAGELFF. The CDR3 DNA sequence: TGTGCCAGCTCACCTTTTCCAGGGGCCGGGGAGCTGTTTTTT.

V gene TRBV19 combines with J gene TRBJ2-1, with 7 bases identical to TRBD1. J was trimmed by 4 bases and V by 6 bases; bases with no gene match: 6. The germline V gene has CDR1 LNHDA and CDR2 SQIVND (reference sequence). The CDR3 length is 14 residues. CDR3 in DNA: TGTGCCAGTAGAGCCGGGACAGTATACAATGAGCAGTTCTTC. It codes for CASRAGTVYNEQFF.

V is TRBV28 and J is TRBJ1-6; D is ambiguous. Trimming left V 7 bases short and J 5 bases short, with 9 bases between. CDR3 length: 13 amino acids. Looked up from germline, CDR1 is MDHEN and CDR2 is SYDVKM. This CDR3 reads CASKREDNSPLHF. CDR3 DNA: TGTGCCAGCAAACGGGAAGATAATTCACCCCTCCACTTT.

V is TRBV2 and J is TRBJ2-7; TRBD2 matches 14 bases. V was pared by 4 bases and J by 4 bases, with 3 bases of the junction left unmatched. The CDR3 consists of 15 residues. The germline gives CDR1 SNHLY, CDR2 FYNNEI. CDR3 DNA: TGTGCCAGCAGTGCCGGACTAGCGGGGGGTTACGAGCAGTACTTC. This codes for CASSAGLAGGYEQYF.

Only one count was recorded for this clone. The CDR3 spells CASSNLVAGTREQFF. The CDR3 nucleotides are TGTGCCAGTAGTAACTTGGTAGCGGGGACAAGAGAGCAGTTCTTC. The chain links TRBV19 to TRBJ2-1; TRBD2 matches at 8 bases. V lost 4 bases and J lost 10; bases outside the gene matches: 12. The CDR3 sequence is 15 residues long. The germline CDR1 and CDR2 sequences are LNHDA and SQIVND (reference sequence).

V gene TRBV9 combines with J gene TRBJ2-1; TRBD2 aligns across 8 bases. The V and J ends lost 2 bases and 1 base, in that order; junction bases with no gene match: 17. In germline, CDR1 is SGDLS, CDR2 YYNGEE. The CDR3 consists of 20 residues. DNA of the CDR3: TGTGCCAGCAGCGTCGGAGCGGGAGATTCGCCCTTGGGGTCCTACAATGAGCAGTTCTTC. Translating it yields CASSVGAGDSPLGSYNEQFF.

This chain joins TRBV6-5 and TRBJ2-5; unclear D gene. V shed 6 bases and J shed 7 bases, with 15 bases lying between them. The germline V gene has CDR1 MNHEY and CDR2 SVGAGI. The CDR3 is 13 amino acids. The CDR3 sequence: CASRGTEVGTQYF. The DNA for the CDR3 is TGTGCCAGCAGAGGCACCGAGGTGGGGACCCAGTACTTC.

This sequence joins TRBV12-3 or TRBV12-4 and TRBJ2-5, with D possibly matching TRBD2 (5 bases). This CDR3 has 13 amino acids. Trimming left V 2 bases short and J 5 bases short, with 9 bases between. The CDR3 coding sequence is TGTGCCAGCAGTTTATCAGGCGGGGAGACCCAGTACTTC. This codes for CASSLSGGETQYF.

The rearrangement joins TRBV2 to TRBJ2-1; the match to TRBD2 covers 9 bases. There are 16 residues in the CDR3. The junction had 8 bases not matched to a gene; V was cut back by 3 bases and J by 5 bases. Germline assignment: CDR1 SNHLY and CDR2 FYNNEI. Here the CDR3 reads CASSDPASGAHNEQFF. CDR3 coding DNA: TGTGCCAGCAGTGACCCAGCTAGCGGGGCTCACAATGAGCAGTTCTTC.

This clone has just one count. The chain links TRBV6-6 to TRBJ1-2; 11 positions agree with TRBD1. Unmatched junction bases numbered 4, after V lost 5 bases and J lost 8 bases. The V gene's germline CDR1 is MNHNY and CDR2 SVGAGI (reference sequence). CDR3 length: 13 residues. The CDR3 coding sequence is TGTGCCAGCAGTCGGACAGGGGGCGACGGCTACACCTTC. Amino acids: CASSRTGGDGYTF.

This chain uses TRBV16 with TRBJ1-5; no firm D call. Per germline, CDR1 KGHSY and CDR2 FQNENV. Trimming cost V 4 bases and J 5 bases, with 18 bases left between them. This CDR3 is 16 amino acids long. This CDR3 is CASSPQVGGIDQPQHF. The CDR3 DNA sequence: TGTGCCAGCAGCCCACAAGTTGGAGGGATCGATCAGCCCCAGCATTTT.

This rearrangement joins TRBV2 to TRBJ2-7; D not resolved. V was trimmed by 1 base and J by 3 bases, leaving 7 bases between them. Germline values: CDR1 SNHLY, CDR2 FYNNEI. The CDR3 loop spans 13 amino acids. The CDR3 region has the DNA TGTGCCAGCAGTGAAGGCAGGCTCTACGAGCAGTACTTC. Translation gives CASSEGRLYEQYF. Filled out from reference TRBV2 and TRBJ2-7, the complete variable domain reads EPEVTQTPSHQVTQMGQEVILRCVPISNHLYFYWYRQILGQKVEFLVSFYNNEISEKSEIFDDQFSVERPDGSNFTLKIRSTKLEDSAMYFCASSEGRLYEQYFGPGTRLTVT.

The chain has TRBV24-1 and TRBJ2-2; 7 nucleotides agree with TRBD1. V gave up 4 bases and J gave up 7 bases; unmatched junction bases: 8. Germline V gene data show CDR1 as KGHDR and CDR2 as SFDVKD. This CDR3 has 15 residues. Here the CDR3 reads CATSEPGQRNGELFF. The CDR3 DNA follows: TGTGCCACCAGTGAGCCGGGACAGAGGAACGGGGAGCTGTTTTTT.

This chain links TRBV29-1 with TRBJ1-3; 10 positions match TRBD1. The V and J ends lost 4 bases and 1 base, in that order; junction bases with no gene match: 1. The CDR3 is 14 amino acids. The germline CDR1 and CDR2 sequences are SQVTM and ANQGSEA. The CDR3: CSVGTGGSGNTIYF. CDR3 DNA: TGCAGCGTTGGGACAGGGGGGTCTGGAAACACCATATATTTT. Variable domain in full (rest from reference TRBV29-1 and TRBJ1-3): SAVISQKPSRDICQRGTSLTIQCQVDSQVTMMFWYRQQPGQSLTLIATANQGSEATYESGFVIDKFPISRPNLTFSTLTVSNMSPEDSSIYLCSVGTGGSGNTIYFGEGSWLTVV.

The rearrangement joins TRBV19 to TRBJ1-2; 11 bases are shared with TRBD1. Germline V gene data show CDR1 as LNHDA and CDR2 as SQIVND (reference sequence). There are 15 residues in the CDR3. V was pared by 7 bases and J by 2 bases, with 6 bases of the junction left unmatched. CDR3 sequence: CASKSGQGENYGYTF. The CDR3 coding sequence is TGTGCCAGTAAATCGGGACAGGGGGAAAACTATGGCTACACCTTC.

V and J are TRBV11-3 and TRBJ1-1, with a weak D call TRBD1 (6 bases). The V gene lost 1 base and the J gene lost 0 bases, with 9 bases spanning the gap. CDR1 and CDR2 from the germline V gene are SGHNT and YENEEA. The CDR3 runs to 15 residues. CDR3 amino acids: CASSLGRGLNTEAFF. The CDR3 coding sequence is TGTGCCAGCAGCTTAGGCAGGGGCCTGAACACTGAAGCTTTCTTT.

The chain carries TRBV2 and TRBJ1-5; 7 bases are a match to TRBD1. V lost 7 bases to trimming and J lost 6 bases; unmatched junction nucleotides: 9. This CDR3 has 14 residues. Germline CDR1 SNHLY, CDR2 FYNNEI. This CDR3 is CASTYGQAPQPQHF. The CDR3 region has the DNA TGTGCCAGCACTTACGGACAGGCACCTCAGCCCCAGCATTTT. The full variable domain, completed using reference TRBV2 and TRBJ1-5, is EPEVTQTPSHQVTQMGQEVILRCVPISNHLYFYWYRQILGQKVEFLVSFYNNEISEKSEIFDDQFSVERPDGSNFTLKIRSTKLEDSAMYFCASTYGQAPQPQHFGDGTRLSIL.

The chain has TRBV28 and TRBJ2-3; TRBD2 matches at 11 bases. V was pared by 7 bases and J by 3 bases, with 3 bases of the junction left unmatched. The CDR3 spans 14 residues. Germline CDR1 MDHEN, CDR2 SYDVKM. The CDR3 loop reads CASTSGGITDTQYF. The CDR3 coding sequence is TGTGCCAGCACTAGCGGGGGGATAACAGATACGCAGTATTTT.

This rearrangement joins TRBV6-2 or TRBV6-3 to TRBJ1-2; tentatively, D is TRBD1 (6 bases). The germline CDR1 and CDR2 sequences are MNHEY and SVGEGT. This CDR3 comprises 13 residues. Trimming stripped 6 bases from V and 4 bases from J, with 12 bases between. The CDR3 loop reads CASSRGQLYGYTF. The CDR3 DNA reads TGTGCCAGCAGCCGCGGACAGCTCTATGGCTACACCTTC.